The T cell receptor beta chain described here comes from a study of response to subunit inactivated influenza vaccine. Whole-study findings and limits: Every seasonal influenza vaccination brings in few new T cells, the authors suggested.

TCRdb fed the RT-PCR reads into MiXCR, producing one record per CDR3 protein. In the table there are fewer than 800,000 distinct CDR3 sequences, 15% to 19% of which are singletons. Regarding this clonotype: The antigen remains undetermined.

V was clipped by 7 bases and J by 10 bases, with 23 bases between them. The CDR3 contains 15 residues. The source material was PBMCs from blood, sampled 11 to 12 days after vaccination. The chain uses TRBV12-3 or TRBV12-4 and TRBJ2-1; TRBD2 might be the D (6 bases). The sequence was collected from a man aged 50-59 years who received an inactivated influenza vaccine. As DNA, the CDR3 is TGTGCCAGCACCAGTAGCGGAAACCCCCTTTTAGAGCAGTTCTTC. Amino acid sequence: CASTSSGNPLLEQFF.